This T cell receptor (beta chain) was captured by sequencing in a study of T cell responses to AZD1222 COVID-19 vaccine. Overall study findings and caveats: Sampling captured repertoires only after the peak T cell response. It should be noted that donors were predominantly white British and more often female, and clonal diversity was possibly underestimated. Across spike, vaccine-associated CD4 TCRs were found, dominant at 160-218 and 743-854. Nearly half of the spike-specific TCRs reportedly recognize variant regions that carry no mutations.

The method was immunoSEQ multiplex PCR; TCRdb's version includes in-frame clones alone and lacks a portion of them. The sample carries 100,000 or so clones, 87% recorded once. A note on this clone: Its target is not known.

The germline gives CDR1 SGHDT, CDR2 YYEEEE. Trimming stripped 1 base from V and 2 bases from J, with 16 bases between. The CDR3 runs to 17 residues. The J gene is TRBJ1-5, the V gene TRBV5-6; D remains unclear. This specimen consisted of peripheral blood, obtained on day 0 of MenACWY control vaccination. This TCR was sampled from an adult in good health. CDR3 amino acids: CASSLLAGRGGNQPQHF. The DNA for the CDR3 is TGTGCCAGCAGCTTGCTGGCGGGCAGAGGAGGCAATCAGCCCCAGCATTTT.